The 22 T cell receptor beta chains in this list originate from one sample, sequenced in a study of blood T cell repertoires in COVID-19. Here immunoSEQ multiplex PCR was the method, and the copy in TCRdb shows in-frame clones only, minus some. The data hold about 250,000 clones, with 70% to 90% observed a single time. Sequencing used peripheral blood. The source of these receptors is a man aged 45 to 65 with acute or convalescent COVID-19.

The chain joins TRBV5-3 to TRBJ1-1, with 8 bases lining up with TRBD1. TRBV5-3 is assigned to the ORF class and has an uncertain function. V shed 4 bases, J shed 6 bases, and the junction held 14 bases outside the gene matches. The CDR3 is made up of 16 amino acids. The CDR3 sequence is CARSPGQGGEIAEAFF. The CDR3 nucleotides read TGTGCCAGAAGCCCCGGACAGGGTGGAGAGATCGCTGAAGCTTTCTTT.

This clone has just a few counts. The V and J genes are TRBV5-1 and TRBJ2-7; 8 bases match TRBD1. The CDR3 runs 15 residues. V dropped 5 bases and J dropped 0; count of bases not matched to a gene: 7. CDR1 is SGHRS, CDR2 YFSETQ, per germline. The CDR3 reads CASSSGQGLSYEQYF. The DNA for the CDR3 is TGCGCCAGCAGTTCCGGACAGGGCCTCTCCTACGAGCAGTACTTC.

CDR3 coding DNA: TGTGCCAGCAGTCGACAGGGGGCTGGTCAGCCCCAGCATTTT. This encodes CASSRQGAGQPQHF. This rearrangement joins TRBV28 to TRBJ1-5, with 10 bases matching TRBD1. The germline V gene encodes CDR1 MDHEN and CDR2 SYDVKM. V shed 5 bases, J shed 6 bases, and the junction held 4 bases outside the gene matches. There are 14 residues in the CDR3.

This clone was detected a few times. The V and J genes are TRBV27 and TRBJ2-4; D is possibly TRBD1 (5 bases). Trimming left V 5 bases short and J 6 bases short, with 11 bases between. CDR1 and CDR2 (germline): MNHEY, SMNVEV (reference sequence). This CDR3 is 13 amino acids long. The CDR3 coding sequence is TGTGCCAGCAGTATGACAGTAGGAAACATTCAGTACTTC. This translates into CASSMTVGNIQYF.

This clone was picked up a small number of times. The chain carries TRBV27 and TRBJ2-1, with TRBD2 identical over 8 bases. V lost 7 bases, J lost 2 bases, and 4 bases stayed unmatched. CDR1 and CDR2 (germline): MNHEY, SMNVEV (reference sequence). This CDR3 has 14 amino acids. This CDR3 is CASTYSGAYNEQFF. The CDR3 bases are TGTGCCAGCACCTATAGCGGGGCCTACAATGAGCAGTTCTTC.

V and J are TRBV7-9 and TRBJ2-3; no clear D. The CDR3 runs 12 residues. Germline CDR1 SEHNR, CDR2 FQNEAQ (reference sequence). The germline V and J ends were trimmed by 5 bases and 6 bases, with 9 bases remaining between them. CDR3 protein: CASSLTSDTQYF. CDR3 coding DNA: TGTGCCAGCAGCCTAACTTCGGATACGCAGTATTTT.

J is TRBJ1-2 and V is TRBV19; D unresolved. The CDR3 runs 14 residues. V was pared by 5 bases and J by 2 bases, with 12 bases between. The germline CDR1 and CDR2 sequences are LNHDA and SQIVND (reference sequence). The CDR3 bases are TGTGCCAGTAGTCCCGCTATTAGAAACTATGGCTACACCTTC. Translation: CASSPAIRNYGYTF.

J is TRBJ1-2 and V is TRBV10-3, with D possibly matching TRBD1 (6 bases). Germline V lookup: CDR1 ENHRY, CDR2 SYGVKD. V lost 6 bases to trimming and J lost 6 bases, with 14 bases between them. The CDR3 has 13 amino acids. CDR3 DNA: TGTGCCATCAGCGTCCGGGGGGCGGATGGCTACACCTTC. Encoded protein: CAISVRGADGYTF.

The J gene is TRBJ2-3, the V gene TRBV27, with 12 positions matching TRBD2. CDR1 is MNHEY and CDR2 is SMNVEV in the germline V gene (reference sequence). J was trimmed by 4 bases and V by 6 bases; bases with no gene match: 5. The CDR3 is made up of 15 amino acids. CDR3 DNA sequence: TGTGCCAGCAGGCGACTAGCGGGAGTAGCAGATACGCAGTATTTT. Amino acids: CASRRLAGVADTQYF.

This clone was seen once. V usage is TRBV28 and J usage is TRBJ2-3; D is unresolved. Between the trimmed V and J ends, which lost 7 bases and 2 bases, there was a span of 19 bases. Germline lookup yields CDR1 MDHEN and CDR2 SYDVKM. This CDR3 spans 16 amino acids. The CDR3 spells CASISGFISVTDTQYF. The CDR3 coding sequence is TGTGCCAGCATCTCCGGGTTTATATCGGTCACAGATACGCAGTATTTT.

This clone was recorded once. The chain has TRBV28 and TRBJ1-1; D perhaps matches TRBD1 (6 bases). Germline assignment: CDR1 MDHEN and CDR2 SYDVKM. The ends were cut back, 6 bases at V and 1 base at J, with 9 bases in the middle. The CDR3 loop spans 13 amino acids. The CDR3 protein is CASSLQGNTEAFF. The CDR3 DNA sequence: TGTGCCAGCAGCTTACAGGGGAACACTGAAGCTTTCTTT.

The chain carries TRBV7-2 and TRBJ2-7, with 14 bases aligning to TRBD2. Trimming cost V 3 bases and J 6 bases; bases outside gene matches: 4. CDR1 is SGHTA and CDR2 is FQGNSA in the germline V gene. CDR3 length equals 15 residues. The DNA for the CDR3 is TGTGCCAGCAGCTTGGGACTAGCGGGAGACTCCGAGCAGTACTTC. Protein: CASSLGLAGDSEQYF.

The J gene is TRBJ2-3, the V gene TRBV14, with TRBD2 matching over 7 bases. This CDR3 is 16 amino acids long. The trim removed 4 bases at V and 1 base at J, leaving 8 bases unmatched. Germline CDR1 SGHDN, CDR2 FVKESK. CDR3 region: CASSPNAGVRTDTQYF. CDR3 in DNA: TGTGCCAGCAGCCCTAATGCGGGGGTCCGCACAGATACGCAGTATTTT.

V gene TRBV28 combines with J gene TRBJ2-2; 7 bases fit TRBD1. Per the germline V gene, CDR1 is MDHEN and CDR2 is SYDVKM. The CDR3 is made up of 16 amino acids. Trimming at V came to 5 bases and at J to 1 base, leaving 7 bases not matched to a gene. In DNA, the CDR3 is TGTGCCAGCAGTCACGGACAGGTTCTGAACACCGGGGAGCTGTTTTTT. Translating gives CASSHGQVLNTGELFF.

The rearrangement joins TRBV2 to TRBJ2-7; possible D gene TRBD1, 6 bases. The CDR3 is made up of 14 amino acids. The germline V gene has CDR1 SNHLY and CDR2 FYNNEI. Trimming shortened V by 3 bases and J by 1 base, and 10 bases separated the two germline ends. CDR3 nucleotides: TGTGCCAGCAGTGAGCGTCAGGGGTCCTACGAGCAGTACTTC. Translated: CASSERQGSYEQYF.

The chain recombines TRBV24-1 with TRBJ2-5, with a tentative D call TRBD1 (6 bases). The germline V gene encodes CDR1 KGHDR and CDR2 SFDVKD. The CDR3 spans 16 residues. V lost 3 bases to trimming and J lost 6 bases, with 19 bases between them. The DNA of the CDR3 is TGTGCCACCAGTGATGGGGGCCGGGACGGCCGGAAGACCCAGTACTTC. Amino acid sequence: CATSDGGRDGRKTQYF.

J is TRBJ2-5 and V is TRBV18; D perhaps matches TRBD1 (6 bases). The CDR3 runs to 14 residues. The V gene lost 2 bases and the J gene lost 3 bases, with 10 bases spanning the gap. Germline CDR1 is KGHSH and CDR2 is LQKENI. CDR3 amino acids: CASSPIDRKETQYF. CDR3 nucleotide sequence: TGTGCCAGCTCACCAATTGACAGGAAAGAGACCCAGTACTTC.

V is TRBV19 and J is TRBJ1-2; 8 bases are shared with TRBD1. CDR1 and CDR2 from the germline V gene are LNHDA and SQIVND (reference sequence). J gave up 2 bases and V 6 bases, and 11 bases lay outside the gene matches. This CDR3 has 16 amino acids. The CDR3 loop reads CASRIKGNRGNYGYTF. Here the CDR3 DNA reads TGTGCCAGTAGGATTAAGGGAAACAGGGGGAACTATGGCTACACCTTC.

CDR3 sequence: CASSPPPGEVTEAFF. As DNA, the CDR3 is TGTGCCAGCTCACCACCTCCGGGTGAGGTCACTGAAGCTTTCTTT. The chain employs TRBV18 and TRBJ1-1, with D uncertain. The CDR3 loop spans 15 amino acids. Trimming left V 0 bases short and J 4 bases short, with 12 bases between. Germline assignment: CDR1 KGHSH and CDR2 LQKENI.

This clone was seen a single time. The V gene is TRBV18, the J gene TRBJ2-7; D is uncertain. Germline V gene sequence: CDR1 KGHSH, CDR2 LQKENI. The CDR3 loop spans 13 amino acids. Trimming shortened V by 0 bases and J by 5 bases, and 8 bases separated the two germline ends. CDR3 in amino acids: CASSPPALDEQYF. The CDR3 DNA is TGTGCCAGCTCACCACCAGCTCTAGACGAGCAGTACTTC.

The chain couples TRBV7-2 to TRBJ2-1; tentative D call: TRBD2 (5 bases). V lost 4 bases to trimming and J lost 6 bases, with 16 bases between them. The germline V gene has CDR1 SGHTA and CDR2 FQGNSA. The CDR3 runs 15 residues. The CDR3 DNA reads TGTGCCAGCAGCTCTCGGGATTTTTTGGCCAATGAGCAGTTCTTC. Translating gives CASSSRDFLANEQFF.

The CDR3 protein is CASSLQGRDGYTF. The CDR3 region has the DNA TGTGCCAGCAGCCTTCAGGGGCGGGATGGCTACACCTTC. The V and J genes are TRBV11-2 and TRBJ1-2, with a possible D match to TRBD1 (6 bases). CDR3 length: 13 residues. V gave up 5 bases and J gave up 6 bases, with 13 bases separating them. CDR1 SGHAT and CDR2 FQNNGV come from the germline V gene.